This TCR beta chain was sequenced in a study of T cell responses to AZD1222 COVID-19 vaccine (dated by TCRdb to 2020 to 2022). Notes on the research overall: AZD1222 recipients given second doses at about 4 weeks or at about 12 weeks were pooled, since spike-specific TCR depth and breadth were not found to differ between the two schedules. Trial participants were enrolled into age subgroups of 18-55, 56-69 and 70-plus years, which contained about 150, 28 and 57 TCR-sequenced participants, respectively. TCR sequencing was performed for about 240 trial participants, of whom about 200 were given two doses of AZD1222 and some 25 were given two doses of MenACWY control vaccine. The paper as a whole reports these results and caveats: CD4 TCRs associated with the vaccine covered the entire spike protein, and the dominant responses were in regions 160-218 and 743-854. Conclusions about previously exposed vaccinees are limited, since just five or six AZD1222 recipients were seropositive for SARS-CoV-2 at baseline. Most participants were white British and females outnumbered males, and the authors suggested that clonal diversity may have been underestimated. Because no day 14 peak-response samples were available, repertoires were characterized only after the peak T cell response. Reportedly, close to half of the unique spike-specific TCRs recognized epitopes lying outside the regions that are mutated in the B.1.351 and B.1.1.7 variants. A significant rise in spike-specific TCR breadth and depth was observed after two AZD1222 doses relative to day 0 and relative to MenACWY recipients. In the small 56-69-year group, the increase in depth fell short of significance, most likely because of low power.

The time point label, as the study defines it: baseline before first vaccination. Samples from vaccinated people were obtained from the UK trials COV001 and COV002, which included a single-blind randomized controlled phase 2/3 trial of AZD1222 (ChAdOx1 nCoV-19) in healthy adults. For TCRbeta chain sequencing, PBMC samples were collected from trial participants at day 0 and at day 28 after the second dose. Taken from cysteine to phenylalanine, the CDR3 has 15 residues. This entry keeps only the CDR3 DNA: 45 bases, framed from base 1. From the germline V gene (reference sequence), CDR1 is LNHDA and CDR2 is SQIVND. V loses 3 bases of germline sequence and J loses 10 bases, and the interval between the two ends is 18 bases. A note on this clone: No antigen is known for it. Base quality data are lacking; no much larger clone is found one base away.

The CDR3 regions of human TCRbeta chains were subjected to immunosequencing. The source study handled its data this way. Repertoire TCRs were checked for matches against a reference library of SARS-CoV-2-specific TCRs that had been generated using the MIRA antigen-specificity platform. Breadth was defined as the fraction of unique TCRs that were SARS-CoV-2-associated, and depth was defined as the fraction of total T cells that were SARS-CoV-2-associated. Using the MIRA data, each spike-specific TCR was mapped to the spike region that the TCR reacts to and placed in a CD4 or CD8 class. Log10-transformed breadth and depth values were compared by one-way ANOVA with Sidak's multiple comparisons tests. Drawn from immuneACCESS, this table holds only the in-frame rearrangements with V and J called that TCRdb kept. Clones are partly lost; checked studies trace under half to an unresolved V gene and leave the rest unexplained. Clonal size and the V and J genes are those of that table, whereas D and trimming came from the DNA. The sample table shows some 160,000 clones, and around nine tenths are seen once. The top ten clones comprise more than 5.5% of the sample.

The input for sequencing was peripheral blood, taken on day 0 of AZD1222 vaccination. The clonotype originates from an adult in good health. This chain joins TRBV19 to TRBJ1-4, with the D gene not confidently named. This receptor has the CDR3 CASSIPGQTYVKLFF. DNA sequence: TGTGCCAGTAGTATTCCGGGCCAAACTTACGTAAAACTGTTTTTT.